These T cell receptor beta chains were read from a single sample in a study of blood T cell repertoires in COVID-19. Here immunoSEQ multiplex PCR was the method, and the copy in TCRdb shows in-frame clones only, minus some. The data hold about 160,000 clones, with roughly nine tenths observed a single time. Sequenced input: peripheral blood. Source of these receptors: an older woman with active or convalescent COVID-19. Each CDR3 is given with its conserved first and last residue. The D gene is left open where the match is weak.

J: TRBJ1-1; V: TRBV18; D: .; CDR3: CASSPQGTNTEAFF; DNA: TGTGCCAGCTCACCCCAGGGAACGAACACTGAAGCTTTCTTT
J: TRBJ2-5; V: TRBV5-3; D: TRBD2; CDR3: CARSPITGTSVTQYF; DNA: TGTGCCAGAAGCCCGATTACCGGGACTAGTGTGACCCAGTACTTC
J: TRBJ1-3; V: TRBV6-5; D: TRBD1; CDR3: CASSRQGAEGNTIYF; DNA: TGTGCCAGCAGTAGGCAGGGGGCGGAAGGAAACACCATATATTTT
J: TRBJ2-3; V: TRBV6-5; D: .; CDR3: CASVRDHFSDTQYF; DNA: TGTGCCAGCGTTCGGGATCATTTCAGTGATACGCAGTATTTT
J: TRBJ1-1; V: TRBV7-9; D: .; CDR3: CASSERSMNTEAFF; DNA: TGTGCCAGCTCCGAGCGCAGCATGAACACTGAAGCTTTCTTT
J: TRBJ1-4; V: TRBV7-9; D: TRBD1; CDR3: CASSSRTGKTTNEKLFF; DNA: TGTGCCAGCAGCTCTAGGACAGGGAAAACAACTAATGAAAAACTGTTTTTT
J: TRBJ1-5; V: TRBV7-8; D: .; CDR3: CASSLLFNQPQHF; DNA: TGTGCCAGCAGCCTCCTCTTCAATCAGCCCCAGCATTTT
J: TRBJ2-7; V: TRBV5-6; D: TRBD1; CDR3: CASSNLGHRQGGWYEQYF; DNA: TGTGCCAGCAGCAATCTAGGGCACCGCCAAGGGGGCTGGTACGAGCAGTACTTC
J: TRBJ1-1; V: TRBV5-1; D: .; CDR3: CASSGGQSITEAFF; DNA: TGCGCCAGCAGTGGAGGACAGAGTATAACTGAAGCTTTCTTT
J: TRBJ1-2; V: TRBV7-3; D: .; CDR3: CASSELNGGYTF; DNA: TGTGCCAGCAGCGAATTAAACGGGGGCTACACCTTC
J: TRBJ2-7; V: TRBV18; D: TRBD2; CDR3: CASSPGASGGYEQYF; DNA: TGTGCCAGCTCACCTGGGGCTAGCGGGGGCTACGAGCAGTACTTC